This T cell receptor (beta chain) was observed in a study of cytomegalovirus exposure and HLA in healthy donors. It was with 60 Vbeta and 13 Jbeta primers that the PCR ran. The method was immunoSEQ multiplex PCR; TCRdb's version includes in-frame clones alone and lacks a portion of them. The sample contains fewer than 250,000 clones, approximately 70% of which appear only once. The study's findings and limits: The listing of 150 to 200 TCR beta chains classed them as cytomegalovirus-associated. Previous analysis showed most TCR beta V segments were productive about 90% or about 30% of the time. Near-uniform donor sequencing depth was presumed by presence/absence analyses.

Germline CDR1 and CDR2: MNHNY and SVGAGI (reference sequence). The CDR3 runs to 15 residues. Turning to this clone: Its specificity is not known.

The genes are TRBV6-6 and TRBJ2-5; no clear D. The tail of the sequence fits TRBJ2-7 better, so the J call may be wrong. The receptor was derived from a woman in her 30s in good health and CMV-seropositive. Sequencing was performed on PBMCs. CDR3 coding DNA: TGTGCCAGCAGTTACCCAAAGCCTGACTCCTACGAGCAGTACTTC. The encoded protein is CASSYPKPDSYEQYF.